Listed below are T cell receptor beta chains from one sample, sequenced in a study of CDR3 diversity in severe acne. TCRdb reprocessed the PCR reads with MiXCR, giving one entry per CDR3 protein. In the table there are tens of thousands of distinct CDR3 sequences, 45% to 65% of which are singletons. The specimen sequenced was blood. Receptor source: a male donor in good health, without acne. Both conserved end residues are part of each CDR3. The D gene is left open where the match is weak. The size of a clone is reported for some rows only, either as once, few or many, or as a class for expanded clones.

TRBJ1-2,TRBV2,TRBD1,many,TGTGCCAGCGTCCCACCCATGGGACAGGGGAACTATGGCTACACCTTC,CASVPPMGQGNYGYTF
TRBJ2-5,TRBV5-1,TRBD1,many,TGCGCCAGCTGTACAGGGGGCTCAGGAGAGACCCAGTACTTC,CASCTGGSGETQYF
TRBJ2-7,TRBV29-1,NA,NA,TGCAGCGTTGAAGGGCGGACCCCTGGCGAGCAGTACTTC,CSVEGRTPGEQYF
TRBJ1-5,TRBV11-3,TRBD1,NA,TGTGCCAGCAGACTCGGACAGGGGAGTCAGCCCCAGCATTTT,CASRLGQGSQPQHF
TRBJ1-1,TRBV6-5,NA,many,TGTGCCAGCAGTTACTTTCGGTCGGGTGAGACTGAAGCTTTCTTT,CASSYFRSGETEAFF
TRBJ1-3,TRBV6-1,NA,many,TGTGCCAGCACCACGTACAGGGCCGGAAACACCATATATTTT,CASTTYRAGNTIYF
TRBJ2-5,TRBV10-3,NA,NA,TGTGCCAGCAGTTACTCCCGGGACGGTGGGGAGACCCAGTACTTC,CASSYSRDGGETQYF
TRBJ2-5,TRBV24-1,TRBD1,NA,TGTGCCACCAGTGAGGGACAGGGACGTGGGAAGACCCAGTACTTC,CATSEGQGRGKTQYF
TRBJ2-3,TRBV10-1,TRBD2,many,TGCGCCAGCAGTCGGGGGGACTCAGATACGCAGTATTTT,CASSRGDSDTQYF
TRBJ2-7,TRBV6-5,NA,NA,TGTGCCAGCAAAATAATGGACAGCTCCTACGAGCAGTACTTC,CASKIMDSSYEQYF
TRBJ2-7,TRBV3-1,TRBD2,NA,TGTGCCAGCAGCCGGGGACTAGCGGGAGGCCAATACGAGCAGTACTTC,CASSRGLAGGQYEQYF
TRBJ2-7,TRBV20-1,TRBD2,NA,TGCAGTGCTGGACTAGCGGGGGAATACGAGCAGTACTTC,CSAGLAGEYEQYF
TRBJ2-3,TRBV10-3,NA,once,TGTGCCATCAGTGAGTCGACGACTCGCACAGATACGCAGTATTTT,CAISESTTRTDTQYF
TRBJ2-7,TRBV9,TRBD1,many,TGTGCCAGCAGCTCTTCGGACAGGGGCGTTTACGAGCAGTACTTC,CASSSSDRGVYEQYF
TRBJ1-2,TRBV7-9,NA,NA,TGTGCCAGCAGCCCGGACGGGTTGGGGGGCTACACCTTC,CASSPDGLGGYTF
TRBJ1-1,TRBV4-1,NA,NA,TGCGCCAGCAGCCCTCAGAACTTGAACACTGAAGCTTTCTTT,CASSPQNLNTEAFF
TRBJ1-4,TRBV7-9,NA,few,TGTGCCAGCAGCCAGAGGGGGTCCACTAATGAAAAACTGTTTTTT,CASSQRGSTNEKLFF
TRBJ1-2,TRBV7-2,NA,NA,TGTGCCAGCAGCCCTGCGACAGACTACTATGGCTACACCTTC,CASSPATDYYGYTF
TRBJ2-4,TRBV24-1,TRBD2,many,TGTGCCACCAGTGACCGAGGGGGGACTAGTAGCGGGGGGACGCCCAAAAACATTCAGTACTTC,CATSDRGGTSSGGTPKNIQYF
TRBJ1-2,TRBV20-1,NA,NA,TGCAGTGCTAGGACTACCGAGGAAGGCTACACCTTC,CSARTTEEGYTF
TRBJ1-1,TRBV5-1,NA,NA,TGCGCCAGCACAACGGACGTCCTGAACACTGAAGCTTTCTTT,CASTTDVLNTEAFF
TRBJ1-2,TRBV6-5,NA,NA,TGTGCCAGCAGTCCCTCCAGGATTAACTATGGCTACACCTTC,CASSPSRINYGYTF
TRBJ2-5,TRBV7-9,NA,NA,TGTGCCAGCAGTACACAGCGAGCTCCCCAAGAGACCCAGTACTTC,CASSTQRAPQETQYF
TRBJ1-2,TRBV7-9,NA,NA,TGTGCCAGCAGCTCGCCCCCACATTGTGGCTACACCTTC,CASSSPPHCGYTF
TRBJ2-1,TRBV6-5,NA,many,TGTGCCAGCAGTTATAGGGCGTACGGTAACTATCTAAGCAATGAGCAGTTCTTC,CASSYRAYGNYLSNEQFF
TRBJ1-1,TRBV6-6,NA,many,TGTGCCAGCAGTTGGGAGAACACTGAAGCTTTCTTT,CASSWENTEAFF
TRBJ2-4,TRBV20-1,NA,NA,TGCAGTGCCCTCAGGCCACAGGGAGGTGCAGGCAATCAGCCCCAAAACATTCAGTACTTC,CSALRPQGGAGNQPQNIQYF
TRBJ1-6,TRBV9,NA,NA,TGTGCCAGCAGCGTAGAGAGTAATTCACCCCTCCACTTT,CASSVESNSPLHF
TRBJ1-4,TRBV10-3,NA,NA,TGTGCCATCCAATGCAACCGGACAGAGGGAAAACTGTTTTTT,CAIQCNRTEGKLFF
TRBJ1-4,TRBV25-1,NA,NA,TGTGCCAGCTATAATGAAAAACTGTTTTTT,CASYNEKLFF
TRBJ1-5,TRBV19,NA,NA,TGTGCCAGTAGCCTGGGGGCTAGGGGACAGCCCCAGCATTTT,CASSLGARGQPQHF
TRBJ2-5,TRBV7-6,NA,NA,TGTGCCAGCAGGCGGGGACAGCATGAGACCCAGTACTTC,CASRRGQHETQYF
TRBJ1-2,TRBV12-3/TRBV12-4,NA,NA,NA,CATLPGVANYGCTF
TRBJ2-7,TRBV7-2,NA,NA,TGTGCCAGCGTCTCCCACTACGAGCAGTACTTC,CASVSHYEQYF
TRBJ1-2,TRBV24-1,TRBD1,many,TGTGCCACCCGGCGGGGACAGGGGAGTGATGGCTACACCTTC,CATRRGQGSDGYTF
TRBJ1-1,TRBV4-1,NA,NA,TGCGCCAGCAGCCAACAGGGGAGGTACACTGAAGCTTTCTTT,CASSQQGRYTEAFF
TRBJ2-7,TRBV24-1,TRBD1,NA,TGTGCCACCAGTGACCCTGGACAGGGATCCTACGAGCAGTACTTC,CATSDPGQGSYEQYF
TRBJ1-2,TRBV6-5,NA,few,TGTGCCAGCAATCGGGCCCCTAACTATGGCTACACCTTC,CASNRAPNYGYTF